This entry concerns a single T cell receptor beta chain. These data are taken from a study of cytomegalovirus exposure and HLA in healthy donors. This CDR3 is built from 15 residues. Unmatched junction bases numbered 4, after V lost 2 bases and J lost 8 bases. CDR1 is MNHEY, CDR2 SVGAGI, per germline. Repertoires were generated with immunoSEQ multiplex PCR, while TCRdb's copy carries only in-frame clones and drops some. The data contain more than 110,000 clones, 70% to 90% of them singletons. This receptor was identified in a young woman in good health and CMV-seropositive. The sample comprised PBMCs. This sequence joins TRBV6-5 and TRBJ1-4; 11 bases agree with TRBD1. In DNA, the CDR3 is TGTGCCAGCAGTTACCTAGGGACAGGGGGGGAAAAACTGTTTTTT. Its translation: CASSYLGTGGEKLFF.